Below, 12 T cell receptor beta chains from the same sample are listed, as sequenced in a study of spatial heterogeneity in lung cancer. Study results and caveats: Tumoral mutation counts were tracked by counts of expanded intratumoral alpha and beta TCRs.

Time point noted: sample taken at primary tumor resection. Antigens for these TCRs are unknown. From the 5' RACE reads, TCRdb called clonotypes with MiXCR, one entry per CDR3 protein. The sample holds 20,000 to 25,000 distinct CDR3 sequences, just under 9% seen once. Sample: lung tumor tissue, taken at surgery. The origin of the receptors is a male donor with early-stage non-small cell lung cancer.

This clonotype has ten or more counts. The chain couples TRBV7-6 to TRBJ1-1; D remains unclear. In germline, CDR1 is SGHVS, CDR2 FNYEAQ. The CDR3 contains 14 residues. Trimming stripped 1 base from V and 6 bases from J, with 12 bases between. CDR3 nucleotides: TGTGCCAGCAGCTTAGACGGGTGGGGATCTGAAGCTTTCTTT. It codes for CASSLDGWGSEAFF.

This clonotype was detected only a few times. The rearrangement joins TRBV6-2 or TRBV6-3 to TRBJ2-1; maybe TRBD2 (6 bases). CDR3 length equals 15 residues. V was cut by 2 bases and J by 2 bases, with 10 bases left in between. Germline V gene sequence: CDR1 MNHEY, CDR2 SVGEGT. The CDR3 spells CASSYEGGPYNEQFF. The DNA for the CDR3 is TGTGCCAGCAGTTACGAGGGAGGTCCCTACAATGAGCAGTTCTTC.

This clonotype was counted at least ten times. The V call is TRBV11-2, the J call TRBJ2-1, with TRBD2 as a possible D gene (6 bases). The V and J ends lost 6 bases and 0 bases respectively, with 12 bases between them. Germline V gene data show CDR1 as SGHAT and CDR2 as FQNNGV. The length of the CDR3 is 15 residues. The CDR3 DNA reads TGTGCCAGCAGTAGAGGGACTTCCTCCTACAATGAGCAGTTCTTC. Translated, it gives CASSRGTSSYNEQFF.

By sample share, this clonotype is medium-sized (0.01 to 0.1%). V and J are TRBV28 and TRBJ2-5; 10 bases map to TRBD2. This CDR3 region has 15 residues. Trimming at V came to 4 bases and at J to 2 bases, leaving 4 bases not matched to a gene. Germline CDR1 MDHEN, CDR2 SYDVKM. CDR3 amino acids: CASSSRTSGQETQYF. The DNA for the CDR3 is TGTGCCAGCAGTTCTAGGACTAGCGGTCAAGAGACCCAGTACTTC.

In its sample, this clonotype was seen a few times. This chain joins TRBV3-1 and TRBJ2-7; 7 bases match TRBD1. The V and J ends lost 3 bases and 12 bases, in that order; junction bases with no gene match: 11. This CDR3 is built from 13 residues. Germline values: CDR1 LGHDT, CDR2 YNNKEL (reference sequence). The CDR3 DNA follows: TGTGCCAGCAGCCAGTTCTCTCAGGGGGTGCCGTACTTC. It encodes CASSQFSQGVPYF.

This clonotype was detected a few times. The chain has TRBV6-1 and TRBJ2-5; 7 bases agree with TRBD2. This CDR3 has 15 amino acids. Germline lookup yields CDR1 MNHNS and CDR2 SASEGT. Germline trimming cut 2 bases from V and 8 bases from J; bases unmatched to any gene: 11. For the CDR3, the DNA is TGTGCCAGCAGTGAATCGTGGCGGGGGAGTGAAACCCAGTACTTC. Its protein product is CASSESWRGSETQYF.

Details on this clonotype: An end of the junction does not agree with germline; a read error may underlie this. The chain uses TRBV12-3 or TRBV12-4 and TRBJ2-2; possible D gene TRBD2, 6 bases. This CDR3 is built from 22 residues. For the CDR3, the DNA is TGTGCCAGCAGTCCAGAGAATCGGGCCAGACAACCGGGGAGTTACTCTCGCGGGGAGCAGTTTTTT. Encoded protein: CASSPENRARQPGSYSRGEQFF.

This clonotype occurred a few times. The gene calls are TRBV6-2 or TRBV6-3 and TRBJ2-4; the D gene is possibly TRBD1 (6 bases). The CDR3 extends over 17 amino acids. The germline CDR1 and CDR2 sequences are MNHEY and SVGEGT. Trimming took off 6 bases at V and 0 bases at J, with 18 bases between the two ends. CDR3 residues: CASSSLTQGLAKNIQYF. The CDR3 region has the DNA TGTGCCAGCAGCTCCTTGACTCAGGGGTTAGCCAAAAACATTCAGTACTTC.

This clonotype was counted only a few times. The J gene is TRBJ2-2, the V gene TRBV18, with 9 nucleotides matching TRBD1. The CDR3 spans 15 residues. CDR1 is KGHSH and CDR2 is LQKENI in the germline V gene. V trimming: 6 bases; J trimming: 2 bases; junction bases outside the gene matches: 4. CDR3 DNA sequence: TGTGCCAGCTCTTCGGGACAGGGAAACACCGGGGAGCTGTTTTTT. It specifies CASSSGQGNTGELFF.

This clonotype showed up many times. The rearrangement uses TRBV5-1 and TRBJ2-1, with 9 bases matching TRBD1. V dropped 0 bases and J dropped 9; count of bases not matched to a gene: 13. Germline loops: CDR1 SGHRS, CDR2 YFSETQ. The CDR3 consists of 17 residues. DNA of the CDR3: TGCGCCAGCAGCTTGGCCTTGACCGGGACAGGGAGCACTGAGCAGTTCTTC. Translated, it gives CASSLALTGTGSTEQFF. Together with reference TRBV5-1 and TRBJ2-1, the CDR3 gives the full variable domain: KAGVTQTPRYLIKTRGQQVTLSCSPISGHRSVSWYQQTPGQGLQFLFEYFSETQRNKGNFPGRFSGRQFSNSRSEMNVSTLELGDSALYLCASSLALTGTGSTEQFFGPGTRLTVL.

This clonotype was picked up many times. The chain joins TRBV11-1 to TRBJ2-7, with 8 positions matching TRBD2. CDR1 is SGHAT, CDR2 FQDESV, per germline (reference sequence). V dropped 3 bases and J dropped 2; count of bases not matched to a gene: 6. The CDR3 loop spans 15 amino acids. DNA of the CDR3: TGTGCCAGCAGCTTTCGACGGGAGGGCCCCTACGAGCAGTACTTC. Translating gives CASSFRREGPYEQYF. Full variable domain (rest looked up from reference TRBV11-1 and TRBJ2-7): EAEVAQSPRYKITEKSQAVAFWCDPISGHATLYWYRQILGQGPELLVQFQDESVVDDSQLPKDRFSAERLKGVDSTLKIQPAELGDSAMYLCASSFRREGPYEQYFGPGTRLTVT.

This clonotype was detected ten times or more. Here the CDR3 reads CASSSQPNTGELFF. DNA of the CDR3: TGTGCCAGCAGCTCACAACCGAACACCGGGGAGCTGTTTTTT. V and J are TRBV7-3 and TRBJ2-2; D is unresolved. Between the trimmed V and J ends, which lost 4 bases and 0 bases, there was a span of 6 bases. The CDR3 extends over 14 amino acids. Germline assignment: CDR1 SGHTA and CDR2 FQGTGA. The whole variable domain, filled in from reference TRBV7-3 and TRBJ2-2, reads GAGVSQTPSNKVTEKGKYVELRCDPISGHTALYWYRQSLGQGPEFLIYFQGTGAADDSGLPNDRFFAVRPEGSVSTLKIQRTERGDSAVYLCASSSQPNTGELFFGEGSRLTVL.